The entry below describes one T cell receptor beta chain. Its antigen remains undetermined. No base-level quality is on record; no much larger clone is a single base apart. The record originates from a study of Ad26.COV2.S vaccination and SARS-CoV-2 variants (dated by TCRdb to the early 2020s). Concerning the study at large: Donors in the vaccine arm were drawn from COV1001, a phase I-IIa trial of Ad26.COV2.S in healthy adults that was multicentre, randomized, double-blind and placebo-controlled. Trial participants were randomized into five groups of five, in which low-dose or high-dose Ad26.COV2.S was given once or twice, or placebo was given on both occasions. TCRbeta repertoire sequencing served as the tool for gauging how specific and how broad the SARS-CoV-2-reactive T cell receptors were following Ad26.COV2.S vaccination. Ad26.COV2.S was administered intramuscularly at a dose of 5x10^10 or 1x10^11 viral particles, either as one shot or as two shots given 56 days apart. A total of 32 samples were included in the TCR-sequenced set, comprising roughly 20 Ad26.COV2.S vaccine recipients, 5 placebo recipients and 8 SARS-CoV-2 convalescent individuals. Blinding of investigators to trial group allocation was maintained during experiments and outcome assessment.

The germline V and J ends show losses of 6 bases and 2 bases respectively, and no gene match explains 9 bases of the junction. Its CDR3 holds 17 amino acids, cysteine through phenylalanine. Of all the DNA, just the CDR3 is kept, 51 bases in frame from base 1. The germline V gene (reference sequence) specifies MNHNY as CDR1 and SVGAGI as CDR2. The research as a whole found: Spike-specific TCR breadth was higher in Ad26.COV2.S recipients than in placebo recipients (P = 0.0014). Substantial breadth of spike-specific CD8+ and CD4+ T cell responses was reported after vaccination. The authors noted that total T cell responses may have been underestimated by the TCR breadth and depth analyses. Comparing responses between vaccine doses or regimens was not something the study was powered to do. Vaccine and placebo recipients had similar non-spike TCR breadth, a finding consistent with the vaccine containing only spike.

The intended sense of this specimen's treatment or condition label: roughly 20 received Ad26.COV2.S at low or high dose, single or two shots; about five received placebo; per-sample allocation not given. For vaccine and placebo recipients, repertoires were sequenced using samples collected on day 63 after the first injection. Cohort 1b enrolled 25 to 30 adults aged 18-55 years at a single site in Boston, USA, between 29 July and 7 August 2020. Ad26.COV2.S was a replication-incompetent adenovirus type 26 vector expressing a prefusion-stabilized SARS-CoV-2 spike protein from the original Wuhan strain. The immunoSEQ Assay was the method used to sequence TCRbeta CDR3 regions. After extraction, genomic DNA underwent amplification by bias-controlled multiplex PCR, followed by high-throughput sequencing. The original methods were these. To quantify the absolute abundance of each unique TCRbeta CDR3 region, sequences were collapsed and filtered. T cell fraction was estimated by normalization of TCRbeta template counts to usable DNA, with usable DNA being measured through amplification of reference genes present in all nucleated cells. Repertoire TCRs were annotated as SARS-CoV-2-specific when V gene, CDR3 amino acid sequence and J gene were exactly matched to a known reactive TCR set. The reference SARS-CoV-2 TCR set was derived from MIRA and filtered for enrichment in COVID-19-positive ImmuneCODE repertoires, a step that removed public or cross-reactive TCRs. Using the MIRA antigens, annotated TCRs were further analysed by specific ORF or by position within an ORF. Breadth was defined as annotated unique rearrangements over total unique productive rearrangements; depth was the summed frequency of those rearrangements. TCR breadth was compared between groups using two-sided Wilcoxon rank-sum tests. This is the immuneACCESS table as TCRdb keeps it, with only in-frame sequences that have V and J called. A part of the clones is gone; compared with another copy, unresolved V genes explain less than half, and the rest is unexplained. That table is the source of V, J and clone size, and D and trimming were worked out from the DNA. This sample gives about 410,000 clones in total; 80% to 95% of them show up just once. Together, the top ten hold roughly 1.7% of the sample.

This material consisted of peripheral blood, taken in a trial of Ad26.COV2.S vaccine versus placebo. The receptor chain draws on TRBV6-6 and TRBJ2-3, with TRBD2 identical over 12 junction bases. This TCR derives from a person between 18 and 65 years old who received the Ad26.COV2.S COVID-19 vaccine or a placebo. The nucleotide sequence is TGTGCCAGCAGCCGATACGGACTAGCGGGGAACACAGATACGCAGTATTTT. Its translation reads: CASSRYGLAGNTDTQYF.